This T cell receptor (beta chain) was sequenced during a study of cytomegalovirus exposure and HLA in healthy donors. Broader study findings: Researchers reported in a later analysis that a missense DCLRE1C variant was tied to TCR beta V- and J-gene trimming. A further, later analysis showed that HLA-associated TCR beta chains (compared with equally common others) were more clonally expanded. Researchers counted some 150 TCR beta chains as cytomegalovirus-associated.

A word on this clone: Its specificity is unknown.

The CDR3 has 19 amino acids. The V and J ends lost 0 bases and 0 bases respectively, with 16 bases between them. Germline V CDR1 and CDR2: SGHRS, YFSETQ. PCR amplification relied on 60 Vbeta primers (plus 13 Jbeta primers). The repertoire was sequenced with immunoSEQ multiplex PCR; TCRdb's copy has only in-frame clones and lacks some. Its table records roughly 200,000 clones. The receptor was isolated from a man younger than 40 in good health and CMV-seronegative. The chain couples TRBV5-1 to TRBJ2-6; D gene uncertain. Sequencing was performed on PBMCs. The CDR3 is CASSLALAAISSGANVLTF. The DNA of the CDR3 is TGCGCCAGCAGCTTGGCCCTGGCAGCGATCAGCTCTGGGGCCAACGTCCTGACTTTC. Supplemented by reference TRBV5-1 and TRBJ2-6, the full variable domain reads KAGVTQTPRYLIKTRGQQVTLSCSPISGHRSVSWYQQTPGQGLQFLFEYFSETQRNKGNFPGRFSGRQFSNSRSEMNVSTLELGDSALYLCASSLALAAISSGANVLTFGAGSRLTVL.